These 26 T cell receptor beta chains were sequenced from one sample in a study of T cells in Graves' hyperthyroidism and ophthalmopathy. Amplification yielded TCR beta CDR3 regions, with RNA transcripts as the source. In the first-round RT-PCR of the TCR CDR3, the HTBI primer set was used. TCRdb ran MiXCR on the multiplex PCR reads and lists one entry per CDR3 protein. Counted here are some 740,000 distinct CDR3 sequences, around 15% occurring once; the ten biggest clones make up more than 8.5%. Sequencing used blood. Source of these receptors: a woman between 18 and 29 years old with Graves' hyperthyroidism.

The sample holds many counts of this clonotype. V and J are TRBV10-3 and TRBJ2-2; 12 bases fit TRBD1. V shed 6 bases and J 4 bases; nucleotides not matched to a gene: 6. Germline V gives CDR1 ENHRY, CDR2 SYGVKD. This CDR3 is 16 amino acids long. The CDR3: CAISGGQGASTGELFF. The DNA for the CDR3 is TGTGCCATCAGCGGGGGACAGGGGGCCTCCACCGGGGAGCTGTTTTTT.

This clonotype was counted only a few times. The rearrangement joins TRBV20-1 to TRBJ2-1; no firm D call. The CDR3 extends over 12 amino acids. V was clipped by 1 base and J by 10 bases, with 11 bases between them. CDR1 is DFQATT, CDR2 SNEGSKA, per germline (reference sequence). The CDR3 region is CSARVGVAEQFF. DNA for the CDR3: TGCAGTGCTAGAGTTGGGGTGGCAGAGCAGTTCTTC.

Only a few counts were recorded for this clonotype. The V call is TRBV14, the J call TRBJ2-1, with 7 bases lining up with TRBD2. The ends lost 2 bases at V and 9 bases at J; junction bases unmatched: 13. Per germline, CDR1 SGHDN and CDR2 FVKESK. The CDR3 runs 16 residues. The CDR3: CASSQFGDYGGSEQFF. The CDR3 coding sequence is TGTGCCAGCAGCCAATTCGGGGACTATGGAGGGAGTGAGCAGTTCTTC.

This clonotype was found many times. This chain connects TRBV20-1 to TRBJ2-3, with unresolved D. V lost 3 bases and J lost 1, with 14 bases in between. Germline values: CDR1 DFQATT, CDR2 SNEGSKA (reference sequence). The CDR3 covers 15 residues. The CDR3: CSASVGARRTDTQYF. CDR3 sequence (DNA): TGCAGTGCTAGTGTCGGCGCCCGCCGCACAGATACGCAGTATTTT.

As for this clonotype: A much bigger clone sits one base away, suggesting this may be a read error. The V call is TRBV18, the J call TRBJ2-2; D tentatively reads TRBD1 or TRBD2 (5 bases each). The CDR3 sequence is 13 residues long. CDR1 and CDR2 from the germline V gene are KGHSH and LQKENI. The CDR3 coding sequence is TGTGCCAGCTCGATATTGGACACCGGGGAGCTGTCTTTT. Its translation: CASSILDTGELSF.

The rearrangement links TRBV19 to TRBJ1-3, with D hard to call. CDR1 LNHDA and CDR2 SQIVND come from the germline V gene (reference sequence). Trimming shortened V by 4 bases and J by 0 bases, and 16 bases separated the two germline ends. The CDR3 extends over 17 amino acids. The CDR3 spells CASSSGSPVDSGNTIYF. In DNA form, the CDR3 reads TGTGCCAGTAGTAGTGGCTCCCCGGTTGACTCTGGAAACACCATATATTTT.

This clonotype was observed many times. The chain's CDR3 is CSASVDSGRPKDTQYF. The CDR3 bases are TGCAGTGCGAGTGTAGATAGCGGGAGACCCAAAGATACGCAGTATTTT. The chain links TRBV20-1 to TRBJ2-3; 9 bases agree with TRBD2. The V gene end was trimmed by 6 bases and the J gene end by 5 bases; junction bases not matched to a gene: 15. Germline V CDR1 and CDR2: DFQATT, SNEGSKA (reference sequence). CDR3 length: 16 amino acids.

This clonotype was detected many times. The chain uses TRBV6-1 and TRBJ2-1; 8 bases align to TRBD1. Germline CDR1 MNHNS, CDR2 SASEGT. This CDR3 is built from 14 residues. The V and J ends lost 6 bases and 6 bases, in that order; junction bases with no gene match: 7. This chain's CDR3 is CASSLDRASNEQFF. The DNA for the CDR3 is TGTGCCAGCAGCTTGGACAGGGCGAGCAATGAGCAGTTCTTC.

There are a few counts of this clonotype. The chain links TRBV6-9 to TRBJ2-5; 7 bases line up with TRBD2. The germline CDR1 and CDR2 sequences are MNHGY and SVAAGI. CDR3 length: 15 amino acids. V shed 4 bases, J shed 3 bases, and the junction held 8 bases outside the gene matches. The CDR3 spells CASSWGGGTKETQYF. The CDR3, as DNA: TGTGCCAGCAGTTGGGGTGGAGGGACTAAAGAGACCCAGTACTTC.

This clonotype was seen more than once but under ten times. This chain joins TRBV6-1 and TRBJ2-2, with 9 positions matching TRBD2. CDR1 is MNHNS and CDR2 is SASEGT in the germline V gene. J gave up 7 bases and V 4 bases, and 13 bases lay outside the gene matches. The CDR3 covers 17 residues. CDR3 coding DNA: TGTGCCAGCAGTGTGTTTAGCGGGAGCCTTGAAGGCGGGGAGCTGTTTTTT. Protein product: CASSVFSGSLEGGELFF.

This chain connects TRBV19 to TRBJ1-1; D perhaps matches TRBD1 (5 bases). This CDR3 region has 14 residues. In germline, CDR1 is LNHDA, CDR2 SQIVND (reference sequence). Trimming stripped 3 bases from V and 5 bases from J, with 13 bases between. CDR3 sequence reads: CASSMGGGGTEAFF. CDR3 DNA sequence: TGTGCCAGTAGTATGGGGGGAGGAGGGACTGAAGCTTTCTTT.

The table lists this clonotype with many counts. The chain combines TRBV20-1 with TRBJ2-7, with TRBD2 matching over 7 bases. This CDR3 contains 14 residues. CDR1 DFQATT and CDR2 SNEGSKA come from the germline V gene (reference sequence). Trimming removed 5 bases from V and 3 bases from J; junction bases left unmatched: 10. The CDR3 DNA reads as TGCAGTGCTTCCCTGAGCGGGGTAAGCTACGAGCAGTACTTC. Its translation is CSASLSGVSYEQYF.

The chain joins TRBV7-9 to TRBJ1-5; D remains ambiguous. The CDR3 length is 15 residues. Germline V gene sequence: CDR1 SEHNR, CDR2 FQNEAQ (reference sequence). V was shortened by 3 bases and J by 4 bases, with 13 bases between the two germline ends. CDR3 DNA: TGTGCCAGCAGCTTGGCTGTTGGGAGAAATCAGCCCCAGCATTTT. It specifies CASSLAVGRNQPQHF. The variable domain in full, with the rest retrieved from reference TRBV7-9 and TRBJ1-5, is DTGVSQNPRHKITKRGQNVTFRCDPISEHNRLYWYRQTLGQGPEFLTYFQNEAQLEKSRLLSDRFSAERPKGSFSTLEIQRTEQGDSAMYLCASSLAVGRNQPQHFGDGTRLSIL.

This clonotype was recorded many times. The chain recombines TRBV7-2 with TRBJ2-1; 10 nucleotides agree with TRBD2. V shed 6 bases, J shed 7 bases, and the junction held 9 bases outside the gene matches. CDR3 length equals 15 residues. Germline V gene lookup returns CDR1 SGHTA and CDR2 FQGNSA. The CDR3 coding sequence is TGTGCCAGCAGACCTAGCGGGAGTCTCTGGAATGAGCAGTTCTTC. Protein product: CASRPSGSLWNEQFF. Full variable domain (missing parts from reference TRBV7-2 and TRBJ2-1): GAGVSQSPSNKVTEKGKDVELRCDPISGHTALYWYRQSLGQGLEFLIYFQGNSAPDKSGLPSDRFSAERTGGSVSTLTIQRTQQEDSAVYLCASRPSGSLWNEQFFGPGTRLTVL.

The chain joins TRBV20-1 to TRBJ2-5, with 8 nucleotides matching TRBD2. Germline values: CDR1 DFQATT, CDR2 SNEGSKA (reference sequence). This CDR3 is 15 amino acids long. The trim removed 4 bases at V and 2 bases at J, leaving 9 bases unmatched. CDR3 nucleotides: TGCAGTGCTACGGGGGTTAGCGGGGTACAAGAGACCCAGTACTTC. Its translation is CSATGVSGVQETQYF.

The chain combines TRBV7-9 with TRBJ2-7; TRBD2 agrees at 10 bases. This CDR3 has 17 amino acids. Per germline, CDR1 SEHNR and CDR2 FQNEAQ (reference sequence). Losses at the gene ends were 4 bases for V and 1 base for J; bases not matched to a gene: 10. CDR3 loop: CASSSATSGFASYEQYF. The CDR3 DNA follows: TGTGCCAGCAGCTCCGCGACTAGCGGGTTTGCGTCCTACGAGCAGTACTTC.

The chain recombines TRBV29-1 with TRBJ1-2; TRBD1 matches 9 bases. Germline CDR1 is SQVTM and CDR2 is ANQGSEA. The CDR3 consists of 13 residues. V trimming: 4 bases; J trimming: 4 bases; junction bases outside the gene matches: 4. The chain's CDR3 is CSVATGGGYGYTF. The CDR3, as DNA: TGCAGCGTTGCCACAGGGGGCGGCTATGGCTACACCTTC.

In its sample, this clonotype was seen many times. The chain is built from TRBV2 and TRBJ2-7; unclear D gene. Trimming stripped 1 base from V and 4 bases from J, with 14 bases between. Germline CDR1 is SNHLY and CDR2 is FYNNEI. The CDR3 spans 15 residues. The CDR3 bases are TGTGCCAGCAGTGAAGAACCGAACTACCAATACGAGCAGTACTTC. It specifies CASSEEPNYQYEQYF.

The table lists this clonotype with a few counts. The V gene is TRBV11-3, the J gene TRBJ2-5; 8 positions agree with TRBD2. The J segment lost 7 bases and the V segment lost 4 bases, leaving 11 bases of the junction unmatched. Germline V gives CDR1 SGHNT, CDR2 YENEEA. CDR3 length equals 15 residues. Here the CDR3 reads CASSSRLASLRTQYF. The DNA of the CDR3 is TGTGCCAGCAGCTCCAGACTAGCGTCCTTGAGGACCCAGTACTTC.

This clonotype was recorded many times. The chain links TRBV2 to TRBJ1-1, with D maybe TRBD1 (5 bases). V was clipped by 10 bases and J by 5 bases, with 17 bases between them. This CDR3 is built from 13 residues. In germline, CDR1 is SNHLY, CDR2 FYNNEI. Here the CDR3 reads CAIPEGPGTEAFF. The CDR3 coding sequence is TGTGCCATACCGGAGGGGCCGGGAACTGAAGCTTTCTTT.

Only one count was recorded for this clonotype. This rearrangement joins TRBV6-1 to TRBJ2-7, with TRBD2 identical over 8 bases. Per germline, CDR1 MNHNS and CDR2 SASEGT. The CDR3 sequence is 16 residues long. J gave up 0 bases and V 7 bases, and 11 bases lay outside the gene matches. CDR3 loop: CASTRGGGSNSYEQYF. The DNA for the CDR3 is TGTGCCAGCACCCGGGGGGGGGGGTCCAACTCCTACGAGCAGTACTTC.

The V gene is TRBV10-3, the J gene TRBJ2-7; possible D gene TRBD2, 6 bases. The CDR3 contains 14 residues. From germline, CDR1 is ENHRY and CDR2 SYGVKD. V was clipped by 6 bases and J by 0 bases, with 12 bases between them. This CDR3 reads CAIRPGTLSYEQYF. CDR3 coding DNA: TGTGCCATCAGACCTGGGACTCTCTCCTACGAGCAGTACTTC.

This clonotype has just a few counts. The CDR3 carries no conserved terminal phenylalanine or tryptophan, so it likely arises from a read error. This chain's CDR3 is CATSDLSGIKETQYL. The CDR3 nucleotides read TGTGCCACCAGTGATTTGTCCGGGATAAAAGAGACCCAGTACCTC. V gene TRBV24-1 combines with J gene TRBJ2-5, with D perhaps matching TRBD2 (5 bases). V lost 0 bases, J lost 3 bases, and 10 bases lay in between. This CDR3 contains 15 residues. From germline, CDR1 is KGHDR and CDR2 SFDVKD.

The gene calls are TRBV7-2 and TRBJ2-1, with D possibly matching TRBD2 (5 bases). CDR3 length: 13 amino acids. Trimming shortened V by 1 base and J by 9 bases, and 10 bases separated the two germline ends. Germline CDR1 reads SGHTA; CDR2 reads FQGNSA. The CDR3, as DNA: TGTGCCAGCAGCTTAGTGCGTGAGGGTGAGCAGTTCTTC. As protein: CASSLVREGEQFF. The whole variable domain, filled in from reference TRBV7-2 and TRBJ2-1, reads GAGVSQSPSNKVTEKGKDVELRCDPISGHTALYWYRQSLGQGLEFLIYFQGNSAPDKSGLPSDRFSAERTGGSVSTLTIQRTQQEDSAVYLCASSLVREGEQFFGPGTRLTVL.

The V and J genes are TRBV6-1 and TRBJ2-7, with 9 bases lining up with TRBD1. The germline V gene has CDR1 MNHNS and CDR2 SASEGT. CDR3 length equals 14 residues. V was pared by 4 bases and J by 6 bases, with 7 bases of the junction left unmatched. As DNA, the CDR3 is TGTGCCAGCAGTGGCTCCGGGACAGGGAGCGAGCAGTACTTC. It translates to CASSGSGTGSEQYF.

The chain recombines TRBV30 with TRBJ2-5; 7 positions match TRBD1. This CDR3 comprises 13 residues. Germline-derived CDR1 and CDR2 are GTSNPN and SVGIG (reference sequence). Unmatched junction bases numbered 11, after V lost 8 bases and J lost 5 bases. The CDR3: CAHRRGGGETQYF. CDR3 coding DNA: TGTGCCCACAGAAGAGGGGGCGGGGAGACCCAGTACTTC.